Included here is one TCR beta chain sequence, with context. Its antigen is not yet known. Base-call qualities are not available, and no considerably larger clone is one nucleotide away. The immunoSEQ Assay, which relies on bias-controlled multiplex PCR amplification of genomic DNA, was used to profile TCRbeta CDR3 regions. Processing in the source paper ran as follows. To quantify the absolute abundance of each unique TCRbeta CDR3 region, the sequences were collapsed and filtered. Differential abundance was tested with two models: a binomial (Fisher-equivalent) model and a beta-binomial model that adds time-dependent variance fitted from healthy donors. Clones with fewer than 5 combined templates were removed, and differential abundance was called for clones with a Benjamini-Hochberg FDR below 0.01. Beta-binomial variance was modeled as a function of total template count across the two samples using the form v = (b*log(k)+a)^2. TCRdb obtained this table from immuneACCESS and retained in-frame rearrangements with V and J assigned. These tables miss some clones; where compared with another copy, unresolved V genes account for less than half of the shortfall, and the remainder is unexplained. V and J calls and clone size are those listed in that table; D and trimming were worked out from the DNA. For this sample the table gives 70,000 to 100,000 clones, of which about nine tenths were detected only once. Of the sample, 3.9% falls within the top ten clones.

This record belongs to a study of identifying expanded T cells in peripheral blood (dated by TCRdb to between 2018 and 2021). At the level of the whole study: Separate aliquots of the same genomic DNA pool were sequenced to produce technical replicates, and four replicates were compared in pairs. The paper's findings and limits, for the study overall: Both the number of clones called differentially abundant and the false-positive rate were significantly reduced by the beta-binomial model across all healthy-donor time intervals. It was expected by the authors that biological variance in healthy repertoires might increase further over much longer intervals, such as months to years. The binomial model flagged around 1.1 differentially abundant clones between technical replicates, compared with about 16 over approximately two weeks and approximately 20 over roughly 4 weeks. For all healthy donors, the variance in clone template counts between two-week samples rose significantly as total template count increased.

The CDR3 spans 15 residues, from the cysteine through the phenylalanine. Only the CDR3 region is kept as DNA, spanning 45 bases read in frame from base 1. The CDR1 and CDR2 encoded by the germline V gene are MRHNA and SNTAGT. Trimming removed 3 bases from V and 0 bases from J, leaving 8 bases between the germline ends. During the collection period, no infections or other immune events were recorded for the healthy donors. Healthy-donor blood repertoires served as a training cohort to calibrate time-dependent variance in a beta-binomial model of T-cell clone differential abundance. The training cohort was composed of 10 or so healthy donors, 3 female and 7 male. The donors were between roughly 29 and 65 years old, with an average age of approximately 47 years. Whole blood from each healthy donor was obtained from a commercial supplier and was collected at three time points around 2 weeks apart. Genomic DNA was extracted from unsorted whole blood for immunosequencing.

The sequenced sample was blood. The TCR comes from a person aged 18 to 75 in good health. The V and J segments used are TRBV6-4 and TRBJ1-4; too little of a D gene remains to name it. CDR3 reads: CASSETPATNEKLFF. The sequence in DNA is TGTGCCAGCAGTGAGACTCCGGCAACTAATGAAAAACTGTTTTTT.